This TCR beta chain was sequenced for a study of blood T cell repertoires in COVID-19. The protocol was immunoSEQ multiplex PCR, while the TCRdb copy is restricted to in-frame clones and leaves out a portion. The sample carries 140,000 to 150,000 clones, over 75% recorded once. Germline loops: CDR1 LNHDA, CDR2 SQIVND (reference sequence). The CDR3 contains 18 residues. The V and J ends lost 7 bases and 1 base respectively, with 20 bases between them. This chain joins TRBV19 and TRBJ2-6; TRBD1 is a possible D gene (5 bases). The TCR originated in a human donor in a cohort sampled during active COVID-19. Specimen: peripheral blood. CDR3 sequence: CASTIRETPLSGANVLTF. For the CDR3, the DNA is TGTGCCAGTACCATCAGGGAAACCCCACTTTCTGGGGCCAACGTCCTGACTTTC. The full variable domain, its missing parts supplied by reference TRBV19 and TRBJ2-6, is DGGITQSPKYLFRKEGQNVTLSCEQNLNHDAMYWYRQDPGQGLRLIYYSQIVNDFQKGDIAEGYSVSREKKESFPLTVTSAQKNPTAFYLCASTIRETPLSGANVLTFGAGSRLTVL.